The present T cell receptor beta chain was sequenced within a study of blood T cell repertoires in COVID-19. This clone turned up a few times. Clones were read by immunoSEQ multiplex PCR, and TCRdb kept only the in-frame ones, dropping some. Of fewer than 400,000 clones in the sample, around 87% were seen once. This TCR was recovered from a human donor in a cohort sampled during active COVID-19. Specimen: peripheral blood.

The CDR3 loop is CASSFRQNQPQHF. CDR3 DNA: TGTGCCAGCAGTTTCAGACAGAATCAGCCCCAGCATTTT. This chain uses TRBV6-5 with TRBJ1-5, with D possibly TRBD1 on 5 matching bases. V lost 4 bases and J lost 4, with 8 bases in between. The CDR3 contains 13 residues. The germline CDR1 and CDR2 sequences are MNHEY and SVGAGI.